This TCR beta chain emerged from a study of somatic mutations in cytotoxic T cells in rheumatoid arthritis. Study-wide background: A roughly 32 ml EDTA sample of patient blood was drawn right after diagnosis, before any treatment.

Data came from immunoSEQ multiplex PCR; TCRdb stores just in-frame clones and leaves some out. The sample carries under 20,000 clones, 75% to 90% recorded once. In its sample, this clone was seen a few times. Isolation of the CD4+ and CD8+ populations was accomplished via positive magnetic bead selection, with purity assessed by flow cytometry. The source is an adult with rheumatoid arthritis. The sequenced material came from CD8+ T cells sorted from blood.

CDR3 sequence (DNA): TGTGCCAGCAACCCTGGGGGGGTTAATTCACCCCTCCACTTT. The encoded protein is CASNPGGVNSPLHF. The chain links TRBV11-2 to TRBJ1-6; possibly TRBD1 for D (5 bases). The V end lost 7 bases, the J end lost 6 bases, and 13 bases lay between the germline ends. The CDR3 has 14 amino acids. Germline V CDR1 and CDR2: SGHAT, FQNNGV.